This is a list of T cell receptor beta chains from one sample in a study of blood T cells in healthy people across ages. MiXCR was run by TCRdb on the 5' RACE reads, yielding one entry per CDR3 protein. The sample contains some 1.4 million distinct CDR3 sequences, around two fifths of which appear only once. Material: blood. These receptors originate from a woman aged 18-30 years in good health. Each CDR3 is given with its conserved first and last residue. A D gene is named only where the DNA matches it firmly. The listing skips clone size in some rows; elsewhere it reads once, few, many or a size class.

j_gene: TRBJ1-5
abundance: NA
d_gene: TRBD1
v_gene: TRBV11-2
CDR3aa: CASSSGTGRGQPQHF
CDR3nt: TGTGCCAGCAGCTCTGGGACAGGGAGAGGCCAGCCCCAGCATTTT

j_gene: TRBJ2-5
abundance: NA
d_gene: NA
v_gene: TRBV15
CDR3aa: CATSKWSQGLKETQYF
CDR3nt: TGTGCCACCAGCAAATGGTCACAGGGACTTAAAGAGACCCAGTACTTC

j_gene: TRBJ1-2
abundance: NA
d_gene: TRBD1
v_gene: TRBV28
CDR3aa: CASSPPDRARGYGYTF
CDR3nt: TGTGCCAGCAGTCCCCCCGACAGGGCCAGAGGCTATGGCTACACCTTC

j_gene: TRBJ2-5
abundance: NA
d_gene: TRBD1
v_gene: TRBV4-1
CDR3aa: CASSQYRGQEETQYF
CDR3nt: TGCGCCAGCAGCCAGTACAGGGGGCAGGAGGAGACCCAGTACTTC

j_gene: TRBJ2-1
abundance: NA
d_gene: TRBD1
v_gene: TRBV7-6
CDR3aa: CASGLGQFNEQFF
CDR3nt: TGTGCCAGCGGCTTGGGACAGTTCAATGAGCAGTTCTTC

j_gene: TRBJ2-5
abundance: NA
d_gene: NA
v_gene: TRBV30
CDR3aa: CAWSSKGDVFQETQYF
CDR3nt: TGTGCCTGGAGTTCGAAGGGAGACGTGTTCCAAGAGACCCAGTACTTC

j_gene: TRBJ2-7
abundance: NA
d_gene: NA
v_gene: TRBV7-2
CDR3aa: CASSTRDKHEQYF
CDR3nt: TGTGCCAGCAGCACCCGGGACAAGCACGAGCAGTACTTC

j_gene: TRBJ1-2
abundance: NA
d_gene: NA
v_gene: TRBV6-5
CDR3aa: CASSLINPNYGYTF
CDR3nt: TGTGCCAGCAGTTTAATCAACCCTAACTATGGCTACACCTTC

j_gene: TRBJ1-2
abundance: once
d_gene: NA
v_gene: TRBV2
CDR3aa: CASSEGGPSMYGYTF
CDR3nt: TGTGCCAGCAGTGAGGGGGGACCGAGTATGTATGGCTACACCTTC

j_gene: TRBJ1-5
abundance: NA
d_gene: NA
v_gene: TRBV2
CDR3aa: CASVSQAAQPQHF
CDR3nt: TGTGCCAGCGTGTCGCAGGCAGCTCAGCCCCAGCATTTT

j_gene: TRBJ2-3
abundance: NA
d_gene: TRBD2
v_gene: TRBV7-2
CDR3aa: CASSWRGSTDTQYF
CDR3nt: TGTGCCAGCAGTTGGCGGGGGAGCACAGATACGCAGTATTTT

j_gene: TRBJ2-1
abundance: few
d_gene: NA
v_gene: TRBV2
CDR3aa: CASSALGANEQFF
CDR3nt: TGTGCCAGCAGCGCCCTAGGGGCCAATGAGCAGTTCTTC

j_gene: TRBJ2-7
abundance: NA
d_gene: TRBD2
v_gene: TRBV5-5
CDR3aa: CASSPNGLAGGYEQYF
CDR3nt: TGTGCCAGCAGCCCAAACGGGCTAGCGGGAGGCTACGAGCAGTACTTC

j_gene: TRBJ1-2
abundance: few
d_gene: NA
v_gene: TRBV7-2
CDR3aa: CASSLAAGASSNYGYTF
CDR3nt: TGTGCCAGCAGCTTAGCGGCAGGTGCCTCCTCTAACTATGGCTACACCTTC

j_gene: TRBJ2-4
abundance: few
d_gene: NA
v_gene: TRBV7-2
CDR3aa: CASSFSGQTLAKNIQYF
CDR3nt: TGTGCCAGCAGCTTTTCGGGCCAGACTCTAGCCAAAAACATTCAGTACTTC

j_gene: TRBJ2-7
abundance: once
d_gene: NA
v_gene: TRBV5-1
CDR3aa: CASSDPSTYEQYF
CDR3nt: TGCGCCAGCTCTGACCCGTCGACCTACGAGCAGTACTTC

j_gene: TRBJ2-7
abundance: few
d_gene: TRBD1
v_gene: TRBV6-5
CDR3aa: CASSLRQGGTYEQYF
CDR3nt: TGTGCCAGCAGCCTCCGACAGGGGGGAACCTACGAGCAGTACTTC

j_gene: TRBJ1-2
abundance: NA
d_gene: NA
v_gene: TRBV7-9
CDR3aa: CASTLSTQPYGYTF
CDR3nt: TGTGCCAGCACCCTCTCGACTCAGCCATATGGCTACACCTTC

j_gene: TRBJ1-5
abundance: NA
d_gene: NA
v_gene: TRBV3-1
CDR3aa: CASSQDSDRPQHF
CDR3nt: TGTGCCAGCAGCCAAGATTCGGACAGACCCCAGCATTTT

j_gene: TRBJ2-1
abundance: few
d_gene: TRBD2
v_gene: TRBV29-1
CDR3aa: CSVESGGANEQFF
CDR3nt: TGCAGCGTTGAAAGCGGGGGGGCCAATGAGCAGTTCTTC

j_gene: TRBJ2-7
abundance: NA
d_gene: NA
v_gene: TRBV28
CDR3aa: CASSTNRVLLYEQYF
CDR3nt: TGTGCCAGCAGCACGAACCGGGTCCTCCTATACGAGCAGTACTTC

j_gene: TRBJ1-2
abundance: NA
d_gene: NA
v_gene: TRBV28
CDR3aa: CASSLPGGAGANYGYTF
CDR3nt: TGTGCCAGCAGTTTACCCGGGGGCGCCGGAGCTAACTATGGCTACACCTTC

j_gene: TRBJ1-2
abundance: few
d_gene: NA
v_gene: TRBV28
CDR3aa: CASSLGRENGYTF
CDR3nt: TGTGCCAGCAGTTTGGGCAGGGAGAATGGCTACACCTTC

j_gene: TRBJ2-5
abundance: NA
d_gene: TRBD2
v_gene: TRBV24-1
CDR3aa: CATSDSPGLAVSNEQYF
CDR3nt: TGTGCCACCAGTGATTCACCGGGACTAGCAGTATCCAATGAGCAGTACTTC

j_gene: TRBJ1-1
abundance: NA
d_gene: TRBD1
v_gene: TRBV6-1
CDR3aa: CASTLIQGARYTEAFF
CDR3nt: TGTGCCAGCACCCTAATTCAGGGGGCGCGATACACTGAAGCTTTCTTT

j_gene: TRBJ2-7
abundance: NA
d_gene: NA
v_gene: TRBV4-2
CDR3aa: CASSQGLDEQYF
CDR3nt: TGTGCCAGCAGCCAAGGTTTAGACGAGCAGTACTTC

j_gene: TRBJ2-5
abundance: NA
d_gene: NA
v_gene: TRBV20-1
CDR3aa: CSARSLDIQAQYF
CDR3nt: TGCAGTGCTAGATCACTAGACATACAGGCCCAGTACTTC

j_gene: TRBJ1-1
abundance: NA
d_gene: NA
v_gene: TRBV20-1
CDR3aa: CSARARDHTMNTEAFF
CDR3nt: TGCAGTGCTAGAGCCAGGGACCACACAATGAACACTGAAGCTTTCTTT

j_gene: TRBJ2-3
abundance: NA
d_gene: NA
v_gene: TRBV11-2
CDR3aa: CASEGGTHTDTQYF
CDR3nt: TGTGCCAGCGAAGGCGGGACCCATACAGATACGCAGTATTTT

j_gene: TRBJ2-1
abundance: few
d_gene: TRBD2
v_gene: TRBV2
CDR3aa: CASNPLAGGLGNEQFF
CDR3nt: TGTGCCAGCAACCCACTAGCGGGGGGGCTGGGGAATGAGCAGTTCTTC

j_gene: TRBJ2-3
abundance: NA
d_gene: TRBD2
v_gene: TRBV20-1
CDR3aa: CSARTSGSTDTQYF
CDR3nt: TGCAGTGCTAGGACTAGCGGGAGCACAGATACGCAGTATTTT

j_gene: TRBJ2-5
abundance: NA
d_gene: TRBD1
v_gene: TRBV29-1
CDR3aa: CSVGTGGGKTQYF
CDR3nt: TGCAGCGTTGGGACAGGGGGCGGGAAGACCCAGTACTTC

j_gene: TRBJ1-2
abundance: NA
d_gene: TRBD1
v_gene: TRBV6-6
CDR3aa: CAGSLDRGGYTF
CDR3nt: TGTGCCGGCAGTCTCGACAGGGGGGGCTACACCTTC

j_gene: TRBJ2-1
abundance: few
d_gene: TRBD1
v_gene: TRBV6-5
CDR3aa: CASSYSSSGTGGLFEQFF
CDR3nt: TGTGCCAGCAGTTACTCGTCATCCGGGACAGGGGGTTTGTTTGAGCAGTTCTTC

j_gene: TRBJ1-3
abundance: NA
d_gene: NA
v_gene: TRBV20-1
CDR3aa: CSAYKPAGNTIYF
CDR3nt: TGCAGTGCATACAAACCGGCTGGAAACACCATATATTTT

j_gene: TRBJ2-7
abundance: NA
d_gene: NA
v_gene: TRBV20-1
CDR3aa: CSAREGHSSYSREQYF
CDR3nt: TGCAGTGCTAGAGAGGGTCATTCATCCTACTCTCGCGAGCAGTACTTC

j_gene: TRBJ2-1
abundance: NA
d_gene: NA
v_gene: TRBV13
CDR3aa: CASSLAPKTNNEQFF
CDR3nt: TGTGCCAGCAGCTTAGCCCCCAAAACTAACAATGAGCAGTTCTTC

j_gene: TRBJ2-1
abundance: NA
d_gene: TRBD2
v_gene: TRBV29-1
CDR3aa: CSVATSESDNEQFF
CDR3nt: TGCAGCGTTGCGACTAGCGAGAGCGACAATGAGCAGTTCTTC

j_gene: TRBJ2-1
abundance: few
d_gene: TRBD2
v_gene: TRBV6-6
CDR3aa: CASSGTTHSYNEQFF
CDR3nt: TGTGCCAGCAGTGGGACTACACACTCCTACAATGAGCAGTTCTTC

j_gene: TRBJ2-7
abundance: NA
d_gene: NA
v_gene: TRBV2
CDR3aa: CASSEDGGEGTYEQYF
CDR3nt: TGTGCCAGCAGTGAGGATGGGGGAGAGGGGACCTACGAGCAGTACTTC

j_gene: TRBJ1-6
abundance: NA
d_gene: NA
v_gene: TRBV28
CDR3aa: CASSWQTYNSPLHF
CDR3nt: TGTGCCAGCAGTTGGCAGACCTATAATTCACCCCTCCACTTT

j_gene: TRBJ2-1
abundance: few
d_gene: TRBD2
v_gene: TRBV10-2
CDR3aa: CASTLASGTPAVGEQFF
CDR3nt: TGCGCCAGCACTTTAGCTAGCGGTACCCCAGCGGTTGGTGAGCAGTTCTTC

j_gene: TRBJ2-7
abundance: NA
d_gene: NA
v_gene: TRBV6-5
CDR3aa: CASSFSSDREQYF
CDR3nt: TGTGCCAGCAGTTTCTCGTCGGACCGCGAGCAGTACTTC

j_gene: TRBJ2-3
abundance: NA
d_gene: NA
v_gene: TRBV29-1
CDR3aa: CSAATAHSTDTQYF
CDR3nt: TGCAGCGCGGCGACAGCCCACAGCACAGATACGCAGTATTTT

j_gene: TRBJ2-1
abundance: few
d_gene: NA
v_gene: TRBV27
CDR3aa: CASSPTHSWGGALSMFF
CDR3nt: TGTGCCAGCAGTCCGACCCATTCATGGGGGGGGGCCCTGAGTATGTTCTTC

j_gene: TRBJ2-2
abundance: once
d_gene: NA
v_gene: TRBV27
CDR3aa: CASSSASGLTTGELFF
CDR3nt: TGTGCCAGCAGTTCCGCGTCGGGTCTAACCACCGGGGAGCTGTTTTTT

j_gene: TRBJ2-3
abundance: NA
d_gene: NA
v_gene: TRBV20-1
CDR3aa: CSARAPSVDTQYF
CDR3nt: TGCAGTGCTAGGGCGCCCAGCGTGGATACGCAGTATTTT

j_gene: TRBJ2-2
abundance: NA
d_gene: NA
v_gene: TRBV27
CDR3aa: CASSLSGHYTGELFF
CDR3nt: TGTGCCAGCAGTTTATCCGGACACTACACCGGGGAGCTGTTTTTT

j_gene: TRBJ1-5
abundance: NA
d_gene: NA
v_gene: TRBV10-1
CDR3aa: CASSVAGRQPQHF
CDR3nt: TGCGCCAGCAGTGTGGCGGGGAGACAGCCCCAGCATTTT

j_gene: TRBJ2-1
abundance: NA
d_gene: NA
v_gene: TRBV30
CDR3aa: CAWSLRASYNEQFF
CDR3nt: TGTGCCTGGAGTCTCCGAGCCTCCTACAATGAGCAGTTCTTC

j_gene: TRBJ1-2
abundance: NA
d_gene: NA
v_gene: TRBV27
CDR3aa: CASSVSGPGYGYTF
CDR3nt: TGTGCCAGCAGTGTATCGGGGCCAGGGTATGGCTACACCTTC

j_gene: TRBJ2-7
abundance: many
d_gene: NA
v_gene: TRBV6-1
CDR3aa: CASSRESSYEQYF
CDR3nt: TGTGCCAGCAGTAGGGAGAGCTCCTACGAGCAGTACTTC

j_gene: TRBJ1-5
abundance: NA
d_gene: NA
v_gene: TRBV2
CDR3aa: CASSAPPSRNQPLHF
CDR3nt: TGTGCCAGCAGTGCTCCTCCGAGTAGGAATCAGCCCCTGCATTTT

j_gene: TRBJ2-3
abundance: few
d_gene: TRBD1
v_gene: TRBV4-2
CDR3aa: CASSQGTGGGTDTQYF
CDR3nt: TGTGCCAGCAGCCAAGGGACAGGGGGAGGCACAGATACGCAGTATTTT

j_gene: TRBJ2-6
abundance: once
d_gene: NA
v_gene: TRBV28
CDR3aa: CASSEPARSGANVLTF
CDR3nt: TGTGCCAGCAGTGAGCCAGCCCGCTCTGGGGCCAACGTCCTGACTTTC

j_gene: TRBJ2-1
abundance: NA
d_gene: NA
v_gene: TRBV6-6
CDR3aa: CASGNIDSTYNEQFF
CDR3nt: TGTGCCAGCGGAAACATAGACAGCACGTACAATGAGCAGTTCTTC

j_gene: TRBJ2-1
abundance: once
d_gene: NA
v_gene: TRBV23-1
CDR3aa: CASSQSGSGPTKGEQFF
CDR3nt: TGCGCCAGCAGTCAATCAGGCAGCGGGCCCACAAAGGGTGAGCAGTTCTTC

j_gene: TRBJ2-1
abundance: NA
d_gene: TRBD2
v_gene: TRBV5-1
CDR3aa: CASRMGGNSHNEQFF
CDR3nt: TGCGCCAGCAGGATGGGAGGGAACTCCCACAATGAGCAGTTCTTC

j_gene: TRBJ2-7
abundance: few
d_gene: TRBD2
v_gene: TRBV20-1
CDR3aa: CSARDQGLLSYEQYF
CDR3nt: TGCAGTGCTAGAGATCAGGGACTACTATCCTACGAGCAGTACTTC